The 27 T cell receptor beta chains below were found in one sample sequenced in a study of blood T cell repertoires in COVID-19. This table comes from immunoSEQ multiplex PCR, and its TCRdb copy is limited to in-frame clones, with some not included. This table has roughly 210,000 clones, more than 75% appearing once. The specimen sequenced was PBMCs or T cells enriched from blood (not recorded which). These receptors all stem from a man aged 30 to 45 in a cohort exposed to, infected with or recovered from COVID-19 (not recorded which).

This rearrangement joins TRBV29-1 to TRBJ1-1, with TRBD1 as a possible D gene (6 bases). CDR1 is SQVTM, CDR2 ANQGSEA, per germline. CDR3 size: 12 residues. V shed 6 bases and J shed 1 base, with 9 bases lying between them. The CDR3 is CSVEDRNTEAFF. CDR3 coding DNA: TGCAGCGTCGAGGACAGGAACACTGAAGCTTTCTTT.

This clone showed up just once. The rearrangement joins TRBV4-1 to TRBJ2-7; tentative D call: TRBD1 (5 bases). The germline V gene encodes CDR1 MGHRA and CDR2 YSYEKL. CDR3 size: 13 residues. Between the trimmed V and J ends, which lost 1 base and 9 bases, there was a span of 13 bases. CDR3 DNA sequence: TGCGCCAGCAGCCAAGTACTTTACGACAGGCAGTACTTC. This translates into CASSQVLYDRQYF.

V is TRBV11-3 and J is TRBJ1-1; perhaps TRBD1 as D (6 bases). The germline gives CDR1 SGHNT, CDR2 YENEEA. The V and J ends lost 1 base and 4 bases respectively, with 10 bases between them. The CDR3 covers 14 residues. The CDR3 nucleotides read TGTGCCAGCAGCTTAGGCAGGGGTAGCACTGAAGCTTTCTTT. Its translation: CASSLGRGSTEAFF.

The genes are TRBV10-3 and TRBJ2-7; maybe TRBD1 (6 bases). Germline V CDR1 and CDR2: ENHRY, SYGVKD. The CDR3 extends over 12 amino acids. Trimming pared 6 bases from V and 1 base from J, leaving 7 bases between. CDR3: CAIRTGSYEQYF. As DNA, the CDR3 is TGTGCCATCAGGACAGGTTCCTACGAGCAGTACTTC.

This clone was counted once. The rearrangement links TRBV19 to TRBJ1-2; 9 bases are a match to TRBD1. V gave up 5 bases and J gave up 6 bases; unmatched junction bases: 7. Germline loops: CDR1 LNHDA, CDR2 SQIVND (reference sequence). The CDR3 has 14 residues. Written as DNA, the CDR3 is TGTGCCAGTAGTCCGCGGACAGGGGTCCATGGCTACACCTTC. It yields the protein CASSPRTGVHGYTF.

This clone came up a few times. This chain links TRBV11-2 with TRBJ2-1; TRBD2 matches 10 bases. This CDR3 contains 15 residues. The germline V gene encodes CDR1 SGHAT and CDR2 FQNNGV. V dropped 6 bases and J dropped 12; count of bases not matched to a gene: 14. The chain's CDR3 is CASRPTRLAGSRQFF. The CDR3 DNA reads as TGTGCCAGCAGACCTACCCGACTAGCGGGCTCAAGGCAGTTCTTC.

This clone was recorded a few times. This rearrangement joins TRBV4-3 to TRBJ1-5; perhaps TRBD1 as D (5 bases). Germline CDR1 reads LGHNA; CDR2 reads YSLEER. CDR3 length equals 18 residues. V was cut by 0 bases and J by 0 bases, with 15 bases left in between. The CDR3 coding sequence is TGCGCCAGCAGCCAAGAGTGGGCAGGGCCAATTAGCAATCAGCCCCAGCATTTT. Its protein product is CASSQEWAGPISNQPQHF.

This chain uses TRBV28 with TRBJ2-1; D might be TRBD2 (7 bases). Germline CDR1 reads MDHEN; CDR2 reads SYDVKM. The CDR3 has 13 residues. V lost 5 bases, J lost 8 bases, and 13 bases lay in between. This CDR3 reads CASSLEGGYEQFF. The CDR3 coding sequence is TGTGCCAGCAGTCTTGAGGGGGGGTATGAGCAGTTCTTC.

The chain joins TRBV19 to TRBJ1-5; perhaps TRBD1 as D (5 bases). Germline loops: CDR1 LNHDA, CDR2 SQIVND (reference sequence). The CDR3 has 14 amino acids. The ends were cut back, 6 bases at V and 3 bases at J, with 12 bases in the middle. The CDR3 protein is CASRTALFNQPQHF. The DNA for the CDR3 is TGTGCCAGTAGGACAGCTCTTTTCAATCAGCCCCAGCATTTT.

The rearrangement links TRBV27 to TRBJ2-3; 7 bases are shared with TRBD2. Trimming cost V 8 bases and J 0 bases; bases outside gene matches: 8. The CDR3 runs 15 residues. Germline V gene sequence: CDR1 MNHEY, CDR2 SMNVEV (reference sequence). CDR3 in amino acids: CASARLARSTDTQYF. CDR3 nucleotides: TGTGCCAGCGCCCGACTAGCACGTAGCACAGATACGCAGTATTTT.

V and J are TRBV28 and TRBJ1-1; D is perhaps TRBD1 (6 bases). The CDR3 spans 15 residues. Germline CDR1 reads MDHEN; CDR2 reads SYDVKM. Trimming removed 2 bases from V and 4 bases from J, with 14 bases in between. CDR3 coding DNA: TGTGCCAGCAGTTTAAATACAGGGCTTAGCACTGAAGCTTTCTTT. Amino acid sequence: CASSLNTGLSTEAFF.

V is TRBV28 and J is TRBJ1-6, with 8 bases lining up with TRBD1. The junction had 10 bases not matched to a gene; V was cut back by 6 bases and J by 0 bases. This CDR3 has 18 residues. Per germline, CDR1 MDHEN and CDR2 SYDVKM. This CDR3 reads CASRRARTGSSYNSPLHF. DNA for the CDR3: TGTGCCAGCAGGCGAGCTCGGACAGGGAGCTCCTATAATTCACCCCTCCACTTT.

The chain employs TRBV18 and TRBJ1-2; the match to TRBD1 covers 7 bases. The germline V gene encodes CDR1 KGHSH and CDR2 LQKENI. V lost 3 bases to trimming and J lost 5 bases; unmatched junction nucleotides: 6. This CDR3 spans 14 amino acids. The CDR3 is CASSPSQGEYGYTF. In DNA form, the CDR3 reads TGTGCCAGCTCACCCTCCCAGGGGGAGTATGGCTACACCTTC.

The chain links TRBV2 to TRBJ1-6, with 9 nucleotides matching TRBD1. Per the germline V gene, CDR1 is SNHLY and CDR2 is FYNNEI. The V gene end was trimmed by 8 bases and the J gene end by 2 bases; junction bases not matched to a gene: 13. There are 18 residues in the CDR3. The CDR3, as DNA: TGTGCCAGCCTCCCGGGACAGGGCAGTAAAACCTATAATTCACCCCTCCACTTT. Its protein product is CASLPGQGSKTYNSPLHF.

Comments on this clone: The sample holds other DNA sequences that translate to the same CDR3. This chain joins TRBV3-1 (or the pseudogene TRBV3-2) and TRBJ2-1, with TRBD2 identical over 9 bases. Germline CDR1 LGHDT, CDR2 YNNKEL (reference sequence). Losses at the gene ends were 0 bases for V and 4 bases for J; bases not matched to a gene: 4. The CDR3 contains 16 residues. The CDR3 is CASSQDLAGSYNEQFF. Written as DNA, the CDR3 is TGTGCCAGCAGCCAAGATCTAGCGGGAAGTTACAATGAGCAGTTCTTC.

The DNA of the CDR3 is TGCAGCGTCTGGGGACTAGCGGGAGGGAGATCCTACGAGCAGTACTTC. This translates into CSVWGLAGGRSYEQYF. The chain has TRBV29-1 and TRBJ2-7; 16 bases line up with TRBD2. The CDR3 extends over 16 amino acids. CDR1 is SQVTM and CDR2 is ANQGSEA in the germline V gene. V dropped 6 bases and J dropped 1; count of bases not matched to a gene: 6.

This CDR3 reads CASSPTGGGTEAFF. The CDR3 nucleotides are TGTGCCAGCAGCCCGACAGGGGGGGGCACTGAAGCTTTCTTT. The chain is built from TRBV28 and TRBJ1-1; the match to TRBD1 covers 9 bases. Trimming removed 6 bases from V and 4 bases from J; junction bases left unmatched: 6. Germline V gives CDR1 MDHEN, CDR2 SYDVKM. The CDR3 totals 14 residues.

The chain uses TRBV10-1 and TRBJ1-5, with 8 bases that match TRBD1. The CDR3 sequence is 14 residues long. The ends lost 9 bases at V and 2 bases at J; junction bases unmatched: 6. Germline loops: CDR1 WNHNN, CDR2 SYGVQD (reference sequence). The CDR3 DNA sequence: TGCGCCAGAGAGGACAGGGACGGCAATCAGCCCCAGCATTTT. Protein product: CAREDRDGNQPQHF.

The chain combines TRBV7-2 with TRBJ2-7; 12 bases fit TRBD1. The trim removed 5 bases at V and 2 bases at J, leaving 16 bases unmatched. The length of the CDR3 is 19 residues. CDR1 SGHTA and CDR2 FQGNSA come from the germline V gene. The CDR3 nucleotides are TGTGCCAGCAGCCGGTCTTCCGGGACAGGGGGCGGGAGCCCCTACGAGCAGTACTTC. As protein: CASSRSSGTGGGSPYEQYF.

This chain joins TRBV28 and TRBJ1-4; 7 bases line up with TRBD1. Germline V gene data show CDR1 as MDHEN and CDR2 as SYDVKM. This CDR3 is built from 16 residues. Trimming cost V 5 bases and J 9 bases; bases outside gene matches: 15. The CDR3, as DNA: TGTGCCAGCAGTGCTTACCCCGGGACAGACAGTCAAAAACTGTTTTTT. The encoded protein is CASSAYPGTDSQKLFF.

DNA for the CDR3: TGTGCCAGCAGTTCTTCCGGGACAGGGTCTTACGAAAAACTGTTTTTT. Its protein product is CASSSSGTGSYEKLFF. This chain joins TRBV28 and TRBJ1-4, with 9 positions matching TRBD1. V lost 4 bases to trimming and J lost 8 bases; unmatched junction nucleotides: 11. The CDR3 sequence is 16 residues long. Germline loops: CDR1 MDHEN, CDR2 SYDVKM.

The sample holds one count of this clone. The gene calls are TRBV21-1 and TRBJ1-2; the tabulated D call, TRBD1, remains unverified against the DNA. TRBV21-1 is flagged as a pseudogene. This CDR3 region has 15 residues. In DNA form, the CDR3 reads TGTGCCAGCAGCAAAGGGGGGACATCGGTCTATGGCTACACCTTC. Translating it yields CASSKGGTSVYGYTF.

This chain joins TRBV28 and TRBJ2-1; 14 bases match TRBD2. V lost 6 bases, J lost 5 bases, and 6 bases stayed unmatched. CDR1 is MDHEN and CDR2 is SYDVKM in the germline V gene. This CDR3 has 16 residues. The CDR3 loop reads CASSTGTSGSNNEQFF. The CDR3 DNA reads as TGTGCCAGCAGCACCGGGACTAGCGGGAGTAACAATGAGCAGTTCTTC. The variable domain in full, completed from reference TRBV28 and TRBJ2-1, reads DVKVTQSSRYLVKRTGEKVFLECVQDMDHENMFWYRQDPGLGLRLIYFSYDVKMKEKGDIPEGYSVSREKKERFSLILESASTNQTSMYLCASSTGTSGSNNEQFFGPGTRLTVL.

The rearrangement joins TRBV7-3 to TRBJ2-1, with 9 bases that match TRBD2. With V trimmed by 2 bases and J by 4 bases, 3 bases remained unmatched. This CDR3 region has 15 residues. Germline CDR1 reads SGHTA; CDR2 reads FQGTGA. CDR3 sequence: CASSLRLAVYNEQFF. CDR3 coding DNA: TGTGCCAGCAGCTTACGACTAGCGGTATACAATGAGCAGTTCTTC.

The V call is TRBV19, the J call TRBJ1-5; D perhaps matches TRBD1 (6 bases). The CDR3 spans 16 residues. CDR1 is LNHDA and CDR2 is SQIVND in the germline V gene (reference sequence). Trimming removed 3 bases from V and 2 bases from J, with 14 bases in between. The CDR3 DNA sequence: TGTGCCAGTAGTATCTCGGGGGGCAAAGGCAATCAGCCCCAGCATTTT. Protein product: CASSISGGKGNQPQHF.

The chain has TRBV5-3 and TRBJ2-7, with 10 bases matching TRBD2. TRBV5-3 is classed as an ORF, of uncertain function. Trimming took 5 bases from V and 4 from J; bases not matched to a gene: 12. CDR3 size: 16 residues. The CDR3 is CARRFDELAGIYEQYF. Written as DNA, the CDR3 is TGTGCCAGAAGGTTTGACGAACTAGCGGGAATATACGAGCAGTACTTC.

This clone was recorded once. J is TRBJ1-2 and V is TRBV28; TRBD1 aligns across 12 bases. The germline gives CDR1 MDHEN, CDR2 SYDVKM. Trimming removed 6 bases from V and 4 bases from J; junction bases left unmatched: 9. The CDR3 sequence is 16 residues long. The CDR3 nucleotides read TGTGCCAGCAGGCTAGGGACAGGGGGCTTTATCTATGGCTACACCTTC. It encodes CASRLGTGGFIYGYTF.